These 17 T cell receptor beta chains were sequenced from one sample in a study of blood T cell repertoires in COVID-19. The protocol was immunoSEQ multiplex PCR, while the TCRdb copy is restricted to in-frame clones and leaves out a portion. The sample includes some 160,000 clones, 85% to 90% of them seen just once. Sequenced: peripheral blood. The source is a woman in her sixties or seventies with active COVID-19.

The V call is TRBV10-3, the J call TRBJ2-3; D may be TRBD2 (5 bases). Trimming took 10 bases from V and 5 from J, leaving 22 bases between them. This CDR3 has 15 residues. Per the germline V gene, CDR1 is ENHRY and CDR2 is SYGVKD. CDR3 region: CATGVGSFAQDTQYF. The DNA of the CDR3 is TGTGCCACCGGGGTGGGGAGCTTTGCGCAAGATACGCAGTATTTT.

The chain combines TRBV30 with TRBJ2-2; D might be TRBD2 (5 bases). The CDR3 covers 15 residues. CDR1 and CDR2 (germline): GTSNPN, SVGIG (reference sequence). Trimming took off 1 base at V and 0 bases at J, with 9 bases between the two ends. The chain's CDR3 is CAWSDKLANTGELFF. DNA for the CDR3: TGTGCCTGGAGTGATAAACTAGCGAACACCGGGGAGCTGTTTTTT.

As DNA, the CDR3 is TGTGCCAGCAGCCAAGTGATGAGCGCGGGCTACACCTTC. Translated: CASSQVMSAGYTF. This rearrangement joins TRBV14 to TRBJ1-2; D uncertain. The CDR3 spans 13 residues. V shed 1 base and J shed 8 bases, with 11 bases lying between them. CDR1 and CDR2 from the germline V gene are SGHDN and FVKESK.

V and J are TRBV7-3 and TRBJ2-5; D is unclear. V lost 1 base and J lost 4, with 10 bases in between. Germline assignment: CDR1 SGHTA and CDR2 FQGTGA. The CDR3 totals 14 residues. Written as DNA, the CDR3 is TGTGCCAGCAGCTTAATGGGTAGCCGAGAGACCCAGTACTTC. Residues: CASSLMGSRETQYF.

This chain links TRBV5-4 with TRBJ2-1; 15 bases align to TRBD2. CDR3 length: 18 residues. The J segment lost 1 base and the V segment lost 6 bases, leaving 8 bases of the junction unmatched. Germline V gives CDR1 SGHNT, CDR2 YYREEE (reference sequence). In DNA form, the CDR3 reads TGTGCCAGCAACCCGGGACTAGCGGGAGGACATTCCTACAATGAGCAGTTCTTC. Translation: CASNPGLAGGHSYNEQFF.

This rearrangement joins TRBV7-8 to TRBJ1-2; no clear D gene. V shed 3 bases and J shed 6 bases, with 17 bases lying between them. The CDR3 consists of 15 residues. Germline CDR1 is SGHVS and CDR2 is FQNEAQ. The CDR3: CASSFQSEGRDGYTF. CDR3 nucleotides: TGTGCCAGCAGCTTTCAGTCCGAGGGCAGAGATGGCTACACCTTC.

V and J are TRBV2 and TRBJ1-5; 11 bases are a match to TRBD1. CDR3 length: 14 amino acids. After removal of 7 bases from V and 5 bases from J, the junction contained 4 bases not matched to a gene. In germline, CDR1 is SNHLY, CDR2 FYNNEI. CDR3 in amino acids: CASTMGQGDQPQHF. CDR3 DNA sequence: TGTGCCAGCACTATGGGACAGGGGGATCAGCCCCAGCATTTT. Complete variable domain (other parts from reference TRBV2 and TRBJ1-5): EPEVTQTPSHQVTQMGQEVILRCVPISNHLYFYWYRQILGQKVEFLVSFYNNEISEKSEIFDDQFSVERPDGSNFTLKIRSTKLEDSAMYFCASTMGQGDQPQHFGDGTRLSIL.

The CDR3 DNA reads TGCGCCAGCAGCTTGGACAGGCCTCCTGGAAACACCATATATTTT. Encoded protein: CASSLDRPPGNTIYF. The rearrangement links TRBV5-1 to TRBJ1-3; tentative D call: TRBD1 (5 bases). CDR1 is SGHRS, CDR2 YFSETQ, per germline. The length of the CDR3 is 15 residues. V lost 0 bases, J lost 2 bases, and 9 bases lay in between.

The chain links TRBV27 to TRBJ2-5, with 9 bases identical to TRBD2. CDR3 size: 17 residues. Germline V gene sequence: CDR1 MNHEY, CDR2 SMNVEV (reference sequence). Unmatched junction bases numbered 11, after V lost 2 bases and J lost 4 bases. The chain's CDR3 is CASSLLISGRGRETQYF. CDR3 DNA: TGTGCCAGCAGTTTACTCATTAGCGGGAGAGGGAGAGAGACCCAGTACTTC.

This chain uses TRBV9 with TRBJ2-3, with TRBD2 identical over 13 bases. The CDR3 spans 19 residues. Trimming took 5 bases from V and 4 from J; bases not matched to a gene: 16. The germline gives CDR1 SGDLS, CDR2 YYNGEE. The CDR3 DNA sequence: TGTGCCAGCAGTTTACTAGCGGGAGGGCCTGTCCCCCCGCCAGATACGCAGTATTTT. Its protein product is CASSLLAGGPVPPPDTQYF.

This chain links TRBV20-1 with TRBJ2-1; TRBD2 matches 7 bases. Germline V gene sequence: CDR1 DFQATT, CDR2 SNEGSKA (reference sequence). The CDR3 totals 16 residues. J gave up 6 bases and V 3 bases, and 14 bases lay outside the gene matches. CDR3 sequence (DNA): TGCAGTGCTAGTTGGCGGGGGAGACAAACAAGCAATGAGCAGTTCTTC. Translating gives CSASWRGRQTSNEQFF.

The chain carries TRBV30 and TRBJ2-2; the D gene is possibly TRBD1 (5 bases). Trimming took off 3 bases at V and 6 bases at J, with 14 bases between the two ends. The germline gives CDR1 GTSNPN, CDR2 SVGIG (reference sequence). The CDR3 is 14 amino acids. For the CDR3, the DNA is TGTGCCTGGAGGCAGGACACTCGGGCCGGGGAGCTGTTTTTT. It codes for CAWRQDTRAGELFF.

V gene TRBV28 combines with J gene TRBJ2-3, with D possibly TRBD2 on 5 matching bases. This CDR3 contains 14 residues. V lost 2 bases and J lost 4, with 10 bases in between. CDR1 is MDHEN, CDR2 SYDVKM, per germline. The CDR3 is CASSLDTGSDTQYF. CDR3 nucleotides: TGTGCCAGCAGTTTAGACACGGGATCAGATACGCAGTATTTT.

The V call is TRBV6-6, the J call TRBJ1-2; D unclear. The CDR3 totals 13 residues. Germline V lookup: CDR1 MNHNY, CDR2 SVGAGI (reference sequence). The germline V and J ends were trimmed by 3 bases and 1 base, with 6 bases remaining between them. The CDR3 spells CASSYPVNYGYTF. CDR3 nucleotides: TGTGCCAGCAGTTATCCGGTTAACTATGGCTACACCTTC.

V usage is TRBV5-6 and J usage is TRBJ2-2; TRBD1 matches 8 bases. The CDR3 is 15 residues long. The germline V gene has CDR1 SGHDT and CDR2 YYEEEE. The V and J ends lost 3 bases and 4 bases, in that order; junction bases with no gene match: 5. The CDR3 reads CASSSNQGATGELFF. CDR3 coding DNA: TGTGCCAGCAGCTCTAATCAGGGGGCCACCGGGGAGCTGTTTTTT.

The rearrangement uses TRBV10-2 and TRBJ1-5, with D possibly being TRBD1 (5 bases). With 3 bases removed from V and 0 bases from J, the gap between germline ends came to 9 bases. Germline V lookup: CDR1 WSHSY, CDR2 SAAADI. This CDR3 has 15 residues. CDR3 residues: CASSDGAYSNQPQHF. The CDR3 coding sequence is TGCGCCAGCAGTGATGGGGCATATAGCAATCAGCCCCAGCATTTT.

The CDR3 reads CASSLDFGGSYEQYF. For the CDR3, the DNA is TGTGCCAGCAGTTTAGACTTTGGCGGGTCCTACGAGCAGTACTTC. The V gene is TRBV28, the J gene TRBJ2-7; D possibly corresponds to TRBD2 (5 bases). V was clipped by 2 bases and J by 1 base, with 12 bases between them. The CDR3 has 15 residues. Germline CDR1 and CDR2: MDHEN and SYDVKM.